The next 7 T cell receptor beta chains were all read from a single sample in a study of human T cells and chemical hapten exposure. TCRdb independently ran MiXCR on the RACE reads; one entry per CDR3 protein. The table records about 110,000 distinct CDR3 sequences, approximately 8.8% of them present only once. Sample time point: patch test 2, 6 weeks after DPC sensitization. The treatment denotes: therapeutic diphenylcyclopropenone sensitization with weekly scalp DPC. Sequenced material: whole blood, taken in connection with sensitization to the hapten diphenylcyclopropenone (DPC). These TCRs come from a woman in her forties with alopecia areata. Some clones in this sample may be carry-over from other donors' samples.

Many counts were recorded for this clonotype. The chain links TRBV5-1 to TRBJ2-1; the D gene is possibly TRBD1 (6 bases). CDR1 and CDR2 from the germline V gene are SGHRS and YFSETQ. The V end lost 4 bases, the J end lost 9 bases, and 17 bases lay between the germline ends. This CDR3 has 14 residues. Here the CDR3 DNA reads TGCGCCAGCAGCATTGGGCAGGGGAGACGTGAGCAGTTCTTC. Amino acids: CASSIGQGRREQFF.

This clonotype has a count of ten or more. The chain links TRBV7-8 to TRBJ2-7; D possibly matches TRBD1 or TRBD2 (5 bases each). Germline V gene lookup returns CDR1 SGHVS and CDR2 FQNEAQ. The germline V and J ends were trimmed by 5 bases and 4 bases, with 15 bases remaining between them. This CDR3 spans 14 amino acids. CDR3 sequence (DNA): TGTGCCAGCAGCCTAAGGGACGGTTTTTACGAGCAGTACTTC. Encoded protein: CASSLRDGFYEQYF.

This clonotype has a count of ten or more. The CDR3 here is CASSYSPGKRGYTF. The CDR3 nucleotides read TGTGCCAGCAGCTATAGTCCGGGGAAGCGAGGCTACACCTTC. The chain uses TRBV11-2 and TRBJ1-2; D uncertain. Trimming left V 4 bases short and J 8 bases short, with 17 bases between. From germline, CDR1 is SGHAT and CDR2 FQNNGV. The CDR3 spans 14 residues.

This clonotype was detected a few times. The CDR3 DNA reads as TGTGCCAGCAGCTTAGGGCCAGGTAGCAATCAGCCCCAGCATTTT. Its protein product is CASSLGPGSNQPQHF. The V gene is TRBV7-2, the J gene TRBJ1-5; D unclear. The length of the CDR3 is 15 residues. Germline assignment: CDR1 SGHTA and CDR2 FQGNSA. Trimming stripped 1 base from V and 0 bases from J, with 7 bases between.

The rearrangement uses TRBV6-2 or TRBV6-3 and TRBJ2-7; the D gene is possibly TRBD1 (6 bases). The CDR3 loop spans 16 amino acids. Between the trimmed V and J ends, which lost 2 bases and 4 bases, there was a span of 18 bases. Germline loops: CDR1 MNHEY, CDR2 SVGEGT. The CDR3 DNA follows: TGTGCCAGCAGTTACGGGAACGTGGGACAAGAGTACGAGCAGTACTTC. It translates to CASSYGNVGQEYEQYF.

This clonotype was seen at least ten times. The chain combines TRBV3-1 with TRBJ1-2; the D is unclear. The V end was cut by 0 bases, the J end by 7 bases, with 15 bases between. The CDR3 consists of 15 residues. CDR1 is LGHDT, CDR2 YNNKEL, per germline (reference sequence). The CDR3 is CASSQDPMAKGGYTF. The CDR3 region has the DNA TGTGCCAGCAGCCAAGATCCGATGGCCAAGGGTGGCTACACCTTC.

Worth noting for this clonotype: It may be a read error: a sequence one base away is much more abundant. The V and J genes are TRBV6-1 and TRBJ1-2, with D perhaps TRBD1 (6 bases). Germline CDR1 is MNHNS and CDR2 is SASEGT. This CDR3 region has 13 residues. CDR3 amino acids: CAGRFQGNYGYTF. The CDR3 region has the DNA TGTGCCGGCAGGTTTCAGGGGAACTATGGCTACACCTTC.